The text below deals with one T cell receptor (beta chain). Antigen: not known. This may come from a read error, since a much larger clone is one base off. This sample was included in a study of tumor and adjacent non-tumor tissue in lung cancer. Study context: Around 4 million productive TCRbeta reads were obtained per sample on average.

The library came from three nested PCR rounds adapted from ARM-PCR protocols. TCRdb recomputed calls from the multiplex PCR reads with MiXCR, one row per CDR3 protein. This table has approximately 100,000 distinct CDR3 sequences, around three fifths appearing once. Study-wide findings and caveats: Tumor tissue had significantly higher TCR diversity than normal lung.

The template was RNA from unsorted bulk tissue. Distant lung tissue was collected more than 3 cm away from the tumor edge. The V gene end was trimmed by 6 bases and the J gene end by 1 base; junction bases not matched to a gene: 10. Germline lookup yields CDR1 SGHNT and CDR2 YYREEE (reference sequence). The CDR3 loop spans 15 amino acids. The TCR comes from a man in his thirties or forties with non-small cell lung cancer. Material for sequencing was distant non-tumor lung tissue. The rearrangement uses TRBV5-4 and TRBJ2-7, with 7 bases identical to TRBD1. The CDR3 region is CASNRMRQGSYEQYF. The CDR3 DNA reads TGTGCCAGCAACAGAATGCGACAGGGATCCTACGAGCAGTACTTC.